This TCR beta chain was retrieved from a study of blood T cell repertoires in COVID-19. The CDR3 is 15 residues long. Germline CDR1 is SGHTA and CDR2 is FQGNSA. Trimming shortened V by 2 bases and J by 10 bases, and 18 bases separated the two germline ends. Under the authors' procedure: Estimates of nucleated cell counts were drawn from the amplification of reference gene primers. Profiled with immunoSEQ multiplex PCR; TCRdb holds only in-frame clones, not every one. The DNA was the basis for D and trimming; V, J and clone size are from that table. This sample carries 150,000 to 200,000 clones, 80% to 85% of them seen once, and the ten largest clones take more than 3%.

Sequencing was done on a sample of PBMCs or T cells enriched from blood (not recorded which). The chain uses TRBV7-2 and TRBJ1-5; tentative D call: TRBD1 (6 bases). The clonotype comes from a woman aged 25 to 45 who had been exposed to COVID-19. The CDR3 sequence is CASSLRAGEKVPQHF. Here the CDR3 DNA reads TGTGCCAGCAGCTTAAGGGCAGGGGAAAAGGTACCCCAGCATTTT.